One and the same sample provided the 27 T cell receptor beta chains below, sequenced in a study of blood T cell repertoires in COVID-19. Only in-frame clones appear in the TCRdb table, and some are missing; sequencing was by immunoSEQ multiplex PCR. The sample lists 180,000 or so clones, about nine tenths occurring once. Input material: peripheral blood. These receptors all stem from a man between 40 and 49 years old with acute or convalescent COVID-19.

This chain links TRBV4-3 with TRBJ1-2; 9 bases are shared with TRBD1. The ends lost 5 bases at V and 3 bases at J; junction bases unmatched: 4. Germline loops: CDR1 LGHNA, CDR2 YSLEER. This CDR3 has 14 amino acids. The CDR3 bases are TGCGCCAGCAGCGCGGACAGGGGCGACTATGGCTACACCTTC. This sequence encodes CASSADRGDYGYTF.

Regarding this clone: One end of the junction is discordant with germline, which a read error may explain. The V gene is TRBV30, the J gene TRBJ1-3, with D possibly being TRBD1 (6 bases). The CDR3 sequence is 14 residues long. The V gene's germline CDR1 is GTSNPN and CDR2 SVGIG (reference sequence). The CDR3 DNA reads as TGTGCCTGGAGTCCCGGGACATCTGGCAACACCATATATTTT. It is translated as CAWSPGTSGNTIYF.

The J gene is TRBJ2-3, the V gene TRBV7-2, with D possibly matching TRBD1 (6 bases). Looked up from germline, CDR1 is SGHTA and CDR2 is FQGNSA. The CDR3 runs 14 residues. V was trimmed by 5 bases and J by 6 bases, leaving 15 bases between them. CDR3 residues: CASSPGLRGDTQYF. In DNA form, the CDR3 reads TGTGCCAGCAGCCCTGGACTTAGGGGGGATACGCAGTATTTT. The complete variable domain, with remaining parts taken from reference TRBV7-2 and TRBJ2-3, reads GAGVSQSPSNKVTEKGKDVELRCDPISGHTALYWYRQSLGQGLEFLIYFQGNSAPDKSGLPSDRFSAERTGGSVSTLTIQRTQQEDSAVYLCASSPGLRGDTQYFGPGTRLTVL.

The CDR3, as DNA: TGTGCCAGCAGAAACAGGGGGGAATCTGGAAACACCATATATTTT. Translating gives CASRNRGESGNTIYF. The chain recombines TRBV13 with TRBJ1-3, with 8 bases fitting TRBD1. Germline CDR1 and CDR2: PRHDT and FYEKMQ (reference sequence). The CDR3 extends over 15 amino acids. V lost 6 bases to trimming and J lost 1 base; unmatched junction nucleotides: 5.

V usage is TRBV25-1 and J usage is TRBJ2-1; tentatively, D is TRBD2 (6 bases). The V end was cut by 5 bases, the J end by 9 bases, with 20 bases between. From germline, CDR1 is MGHDK and CDR2 SYGVNS. This CDR3 region has 15 residues. The CDR3 region has the DNA TGTGCCAGCAGTCCGCGGGGACTCCGCGTTACTGAGCAGTTCTTC. It yields the protein CASSPRGLRVTEQFF. Drawing the rest from reference TRBV25-1 and TRBJ2-1, the complete variable domain is EADIYQTPRYLVIGTGKKITLECSQTMGHDKMYWYQQDPGMELHLIHYSYGVNSTEKGDLSSESTVSRIRTEHFPLTLESARPSHTSQYLCASSPRGLRVTEQFFGPGTRLTVL.

The chain recombines TRBV20-1 with TRBJ2-3; D not certain. The CDR3 length is 11 residues. The germline gives CDR1 DFQATT, CDR2 SNEGSKA (reference sequence). Trimming left V 3 bases short and J 6 bases short, with 7 bases between. CDR3 nucleotide sequence: TGCAGTGCTAGGGCCTTTGATACGCAGTATTTT. As protein: CSARAFDTQYF.

Worth noting for this clone: The identical CDR3 is also encoded by other nucleotide sequences in the sample. The V and J genes are TRBV5-1 and TRBJ1-1, with 9 bases matching TRBD1. CDR1 SGHRS and CDR2 YFSETQ come from the germline V gene. The V and J ends lost 4 bases and 5 bases, in that order; junction bases with no gene match: 6. The CDR3 extends over 14 amino acids. The CDR3 spells CASSLGQGRTEAFF. In DNA form, the CDR3 reads TGCGCCAGCAGCCTGGGACAGGGAAGGACTGAAGCTTTCTTT.

V and J are TRBV23-1 and TRBJ2-7, with 9 bases fitting TRBD1. TRBV23-1 is an open reading frame whose function is uncertain. J was trimmed by 2 bases and V by 2 bases; bases with no gene match: 4. This CDR3 is 15 amino acids long. The CDR3 is CASSQPRTGAYEQYF. As DNA, the CDR3 is TGCGCCAGCAGTCAACCGAGGACAGGGGCCTACGAGCAGTACTTC.

V usage is TRBV19 and J usage is TRBJ1-1, with 8 bases lining up with TRBD1. Looked up from germline, CDR1 is LNHDA and CDR2 is SQIVND (reference sequence). The CDR3 runs to 15 residues. V lost 3 bases to trimming and J lost 1 base; unmatched junction nucleotides: 4. The CDR3 is CASSIQGAQNTEAFF. As DNA, the CDR3 is TGTGCCAGTAGTATCCAGGGGGCACAGAACACTGAAGCTTTCTTT.

This chain connects TRBV27 to TRBJ1-1; tentative D call: TRBD1 (6 bases). V was shortened by 1 base and J by 1 base, with 7 bases between the two germline ends. The CDR3 consists of 14 residues. CDR1 MNHEY and CDR2 SMNVEV come from the germline V gene (reference sequence). The CDR3 reads CASSLYRENTEAFF. CDR3 DNA sequence: TGTGCCAGCAGTTTATACAGGGAGAACACTGAAGCTTTCTTT.

The chain couples TRBV5-4 to TRBJ2-5, with D perhaps matching TRBD1 (5 bases). The CDR3 contains 14 residues. Germline V lookup: CDR1 SGHNT, CDR2 YYREEE (reference sequence). V lost 0 bases and J 3 bases, leaving 9 bases between the germline ends. DNA for the CDR3: TGTGCCAGCAGCTTGGGGGTCAGGGAAGAGACCCAGTACTTC. It translates to CASSLGVREETQYF.

This rearrangement joins TRBV6-2 or TRBV6-3 to TRBJ1-3, with 7 bases identical to TRBD1. V lost 0 bases to trimming and J lost 11 bases; unmatched junction nucleotides: 4. Germline V lookup: CDR1 MNHEY, CDR2 SVGEGT. The CDR3 spans 13 residues. The CDR3 spells CASSYSRDSSIYF. As DNA, the CDR3 is TGTGCCAGCAGTTACTCGCGGGACAGTTCCATATATTTT.

V usage is TRBV5-1 and J usage is TRBJ2-7; 9 bases match TRBD1. Germline values: CDR1 SGHRS, CDR2 YFSETQ. The CDR3 covers 14 residues. Losses at the gene ends were 1 base for V and 3 bases for J; bases not matched to a gene: 2. CDR3: CASSLPTGGYEQYF. In nucleotides, the CDR3 is TGCGCCAGCAGCTTGCCGACAGGGGGCTACGAGCAGTACTTC.

V usage is TRBV19 and J usage is TRBJ2-3, with 11 bases that match TRBD2. From germline, CDR1 is LNHDA and CDR2 SQIVND (reference sequence). CDR3 length equals 16 residues. The V gene end was trimmed by 5 bases and the J gene end by 2 bases; junction bases not matched to a gene: 6. The CDR3 DNA reads TGTGCCAGTAGTTCATATAGCGGGGGGGCCACAGATACGCAGTATTTT. It encodes CASSSYSGGATDTQYF.

The V gene is TRBV28, the J gene TRBJ1-1, with D maybe TRBD1 (5 bases). The CDR3 has 14 amino acids. V gave up 5 bases and J gave up 3 bases, with 13 bases separating them. The V gene's germline CDR1 is MDHEN and CDR2 SYDVKM. CDR3 loop: CASSILGGDTEAFF. The CDR3 coding sequence is TGTGCCAGCAGTATCCTGGGGGGGGACACTGAAGCTTTCTTT.

This chain joins TRBV3-1 (or the pseudogene TRBV3-2) and TRBJ1-1; the D gene is possibly TRBD1 (6 bases). Looked up from germline, CDR1 is LGHDT and CDR2 is YNNKEL (reference sequence). This CDR3 is built from 12 residues. The ends were cut back, 4 bases at V and 5 bases at J, with 8 bases in the middle. This chain's CDR3 is CASSPTGTEAFF. The CDR3 coding sequence is TGTGCCAGCAGCCCTACAGGGACTGAAGCTTTCTTT.

V gene TRBV29-1 combines with J gene TRBJ2-3; D not certain. The CDR3 runs to 10 residues. CDR1 and CDR2 (germline): SQVTM, ANQGSEA. Trimming left V 7 bases short and J 5 bases short, with 7 bases between. CDR3 DNA sequence: TGCAGCGCCTGGAGAGATACGCAGTATTTT. Protein sequence: CSAWRDTQYF.

The V call is TRBV30, the J call TRBJ2-2; 8 nucleotides line up with TRBD2. The J segment lost 4 bases and the V segment lost 3 bases, leaving 10 bases of the junction unmatched. The CDR3 has 16 amino acids. CDR1 GTSNPN and CDR2 SVGIG come from the germline V gene (reference sequence). The chain's CDR3 is CAWSGSGLAITGELFF. DNA of the CDR3: TGTGCCTGGAGCGGATCTGGACTAGCAATCACCGGGGAGCTGTTTTTT.

The chain combines TRBV27 with TRBJ1-1, with D possibly being TRBD1 (6 bases). Germline values: CDR1 MNHEY, CDR2 SMNVEV (reference sequence). CDR3 length: 15 residues. Trimming took 5 bases from V and 6 from J, leaving 19 bases between them. The CDR3 DNA is TGTGCCAGCAGTATCCTCGGGGAGGGGGGATCTGAAGCTTTCTTT. Protein product: CASSILGEGGSEAFF.

The chain uses TRBV5-4 and TRBJ2-7; tentative D call: TRBD1 (6 bases). The germline gives CDR1 SGHNT, CDR2 YYREEE (reference sequence). Trimming shortened V by 0 bases and J by 7 bases, and 17 bases separated the two germline ends. The CDR3 is 15 amino acids. CDR3 in DNA: TGTGCCAGCAGCTTGGTAACAGGGTCTCGAGAAGAGCAGTACTTC. This gives the protein CASSLVTGSREEQYF.

The V call is TRBV6-1, the J call TRBJ2-7, with a weak D call TRBD1 (6 bases). There are 14 residues in the CDR3. V gave up 3 bases and J gave up 5 bases, with 14 bases separating them. Germline V CDR1 and CDR2: MNHNS, SASEGT. This CDR3 reads CASSDRDIFNEQYF. CDR3 DNA sequence: TGTGCCAGCAGTGACCGGGACATCTTTAACGAGCAGTACTTC.

This chain joins TRBV5-1 and TRBJ2-7, with unresolved D. V lost 0 bases to trimming and J lost 4 bases, with 8 bases between them. The CDR3 spans 13 residues. Germline V gene sequence: CDR1 SGHRS, CDR2 YFSETQ. The CDR3 region has the DNA TGCGCCAGCAGCTTGGACAGTAAATACGAGCAGTACTTC. Residues: CASSLDSKYEQYF. Filled out from reference TRBV5-1 and TRBJ2-7, the complete variable domain reads KAGVTQTPRYLIKTRGQQVTLSCSPISGHRSVSWYQQTPGQGLQFLFEYFSETQRNKGNFPGRFSGRQFSNSRSEMNVSTLELGDSALYLCASSLDSKYEQYFGPGTRLTVT.

The chain recombines TRBV10-1 with TRBJ2-1; D perhaps matches TRBD2 (5 bases). The CDR3 extends over 13 amino acids. The germline V gene has CDR1 WNHNN and CDR2 SYGVQD (reference sequence). The germline V and J ends were trimmed by 1 base and 10 bases, with 11 bases remaining between them. This CDR3 is CASSEWAGGEQFF. The CDR3 DNA follows: TGCGCCAGCAGTGAGTGGGCAGGCGGGGAGCAGTTCTTC.

The rearrangement uses TRBV5-1 and TRBJ2-2, with 7 bases matching TRBD1. Trimming cost V 4 bases and J 7 bases; bases outside gene matches: 7. CDR3 size: 14 residues. Looked up from germline, CDR1 is SGHRS and CDR2 is YFSETQ. CDR3: CASSTTGTGGELFF. In nucleotides, the CDR3 is TGCGCCAGCAGCACGACAGGGACGGGCGGGGAGCTGTTTTTT.

V usage is TRBV12-3 or TRBV12-4 and J usage is TRBJ2-5, with D possibly being TRBD2 (5 bases). The CDR3 sequence is 13 residues long. V lost 6 bases, J lost 5 bases, and 13 bases lay in between. CDR3 bases: TGTGCCAGCAGCAGCCACGGCGGGGAGACCCAGTACTTC. Protein product: CASSSHGGETQYF.

V gene TRBV2 combines with J gene TRBJ1-2, with D uncertain. V gave up 7 bases and J gave up 2 bases, with 14 bases separating them. The length of the CDR3 is 14 residues. Germline V CDR1 and CDR2: SNHLY, FYNNEI. The CDR3 nucleotides are TGTGCCAGCACAAACCCAGCGACCAACTATGGCTACACCTTC. The encoded protein is CASTNPATNYGYTF.

The CDR3 loop reads CATSDPRTPGEQFF. CDR3 in DNA: TGTGCCACCAGTGATCCGAGGACACCCGGAGAGCAGTTCTTC. V usage is TRBV24-1 and J usage is TRBJ2-1; tentatively, D is TRBD1 (5 bases). Germline CDR1 is KGHDR and CDR2 is SFDVKD. The CDR3 consists of 14 residues. V was cut by 3 bases and J by 10 bases, with 15 bases left in between.